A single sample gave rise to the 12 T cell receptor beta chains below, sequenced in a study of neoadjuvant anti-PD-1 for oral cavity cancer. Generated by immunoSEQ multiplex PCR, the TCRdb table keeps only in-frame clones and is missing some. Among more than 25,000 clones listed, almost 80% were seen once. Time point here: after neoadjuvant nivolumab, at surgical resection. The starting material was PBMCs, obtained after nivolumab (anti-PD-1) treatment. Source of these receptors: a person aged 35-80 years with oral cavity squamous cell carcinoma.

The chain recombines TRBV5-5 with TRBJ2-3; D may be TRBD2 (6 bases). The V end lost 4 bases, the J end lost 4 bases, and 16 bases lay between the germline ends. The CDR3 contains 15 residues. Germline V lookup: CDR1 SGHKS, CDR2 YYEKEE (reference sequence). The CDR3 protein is CASSGGRAGADTQYF. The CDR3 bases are TGTGCCAGCAGCGGGGGAAGAGCGGGCGCAGATACGCAGTATTTT.

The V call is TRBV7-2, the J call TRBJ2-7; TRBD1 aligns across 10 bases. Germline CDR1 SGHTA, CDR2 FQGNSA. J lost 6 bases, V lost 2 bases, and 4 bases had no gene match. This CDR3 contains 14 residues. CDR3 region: CASSLRTGGREQYF. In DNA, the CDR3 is TGTGCCAGCAGCTTAAGGACAGGGGGGCGCGAGCAGTACTTC.

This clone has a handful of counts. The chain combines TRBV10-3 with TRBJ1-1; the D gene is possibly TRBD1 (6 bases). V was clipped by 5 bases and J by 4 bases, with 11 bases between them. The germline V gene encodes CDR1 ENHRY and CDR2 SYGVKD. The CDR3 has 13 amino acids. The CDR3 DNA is TGTGCCATCAGTCGCCCGGGGGCCACTGAAGCTTTCTTT. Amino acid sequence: CAISRPGATEAFF.

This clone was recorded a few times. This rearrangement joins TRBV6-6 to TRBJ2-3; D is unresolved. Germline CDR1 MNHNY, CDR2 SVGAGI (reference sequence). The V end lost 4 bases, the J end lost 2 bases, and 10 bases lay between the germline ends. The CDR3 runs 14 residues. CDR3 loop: CASSFLQTTDTQYF. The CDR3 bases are TGTGCCAGCAGTTTTTTACAGACCACAGATACGCAGTATTTT.

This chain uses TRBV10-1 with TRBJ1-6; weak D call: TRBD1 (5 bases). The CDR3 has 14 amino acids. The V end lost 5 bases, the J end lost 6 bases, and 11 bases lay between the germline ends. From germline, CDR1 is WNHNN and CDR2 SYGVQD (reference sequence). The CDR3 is CASSWGGFNSPLHF. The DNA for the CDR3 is TGCGCCAGCAGTTGGGGGGGTTTTAATTCACCCCTCCACTTT.

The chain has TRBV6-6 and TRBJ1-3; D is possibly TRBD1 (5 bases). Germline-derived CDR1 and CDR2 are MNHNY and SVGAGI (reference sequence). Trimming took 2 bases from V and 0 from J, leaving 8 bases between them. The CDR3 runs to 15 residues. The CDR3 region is CASSYGGSSGNTIYF. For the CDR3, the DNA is TGTGCCAGCAGTTACGGGGGTAGCTCTGGAAACACCATATATTTT.

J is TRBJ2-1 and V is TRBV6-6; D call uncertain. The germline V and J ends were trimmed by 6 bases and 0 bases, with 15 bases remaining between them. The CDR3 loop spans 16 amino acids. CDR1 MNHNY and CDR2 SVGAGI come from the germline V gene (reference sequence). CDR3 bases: TGTGCCAGCAGCTTGTCGGCAAGTGGCTCCTACAATGAGCAGTTCTTC. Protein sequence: CASSLSASGSYNEQFF.

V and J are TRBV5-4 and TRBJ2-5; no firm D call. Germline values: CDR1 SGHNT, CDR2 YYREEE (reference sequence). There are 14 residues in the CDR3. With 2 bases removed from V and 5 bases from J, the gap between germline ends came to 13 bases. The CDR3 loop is CASSLQTSAETQYF. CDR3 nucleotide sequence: TGTGCCAGCAGCTTACAGACCTCGGCGGAGACCCAGTACTTC.

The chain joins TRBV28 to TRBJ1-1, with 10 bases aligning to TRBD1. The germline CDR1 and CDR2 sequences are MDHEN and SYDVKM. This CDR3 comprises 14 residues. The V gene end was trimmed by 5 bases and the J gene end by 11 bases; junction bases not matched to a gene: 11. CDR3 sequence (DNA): TGTGCCAGCAGTCTACGTGACAGGGGGCACTGGGCTTTCTTT. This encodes CASSLRDRGHWAFF.

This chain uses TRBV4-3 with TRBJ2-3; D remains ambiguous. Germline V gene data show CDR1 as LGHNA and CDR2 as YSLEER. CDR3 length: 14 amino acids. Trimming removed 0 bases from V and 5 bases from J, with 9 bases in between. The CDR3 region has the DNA TGCGCCAGCAGCCAAGATCACTACAGAGATACGCAGTATTTT. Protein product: CASSQDHYRDTQYF.

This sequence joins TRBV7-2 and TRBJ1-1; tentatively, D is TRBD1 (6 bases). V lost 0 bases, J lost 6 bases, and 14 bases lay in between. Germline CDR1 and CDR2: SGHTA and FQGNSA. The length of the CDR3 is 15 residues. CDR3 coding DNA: TGTGCCAGCAGCTTAGCTCGCACAGGGCCCCCTGAAGCTTTCTTT. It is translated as CASSLARTGPPEAFF. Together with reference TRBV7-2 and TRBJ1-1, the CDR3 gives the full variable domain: GAGVSQSPSNKVTEKGKDVELRCDPISGHTALYWYRQSLGQGLEFLIYFQGNSAPDKSGLPSDRFSAERTGGSVSTLTIQRTQQEDSAVYLCASSLARTGPPEAFFGQGTRLTVV.

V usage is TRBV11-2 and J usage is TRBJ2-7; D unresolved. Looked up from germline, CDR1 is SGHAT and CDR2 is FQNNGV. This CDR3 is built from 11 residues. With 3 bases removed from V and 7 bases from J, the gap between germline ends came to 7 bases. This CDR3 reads CASSFRFEQYF. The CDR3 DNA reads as TGTGCCAGCAGCTTCCGGTTTGAGCAGTACTTC.